What follows describes a single TCR beta chain. This clone's antigen is unknown. No qualities accompany the bases; no much larger clone lies one base away. The data originate from a study of shared T cell receptors in the human thymus (dated by TCRdb to about 2021). In the study overall: The study examined how self-reactive, shared T-cell receptor alpha chains are generated in the human thymus.

Library preparation employed the immunoSEQ multiplex PCR assay. The table was pulled from immuneACCESS by TCRdb, which kept in-frame rearrangements only. Such tables lose some clones; where checked, under half of the loss comes from unresolved V genes, and the rest has no known cause. The sample records about 730,000 clones, 80% to 90% of which are singletons. The ten biggest clones cover 0.0095% to 0.013% of the sample. The data also belong to a second study, concerning human thymus T cells. The second study also describes: The donors were immunologically healthy infants in Finland who had open corrective cardiac surgery for congenital heart defects. Thymus tissue was obtained as surgical resects removed during corrective cardiac surgery. Both the thymic and the peripheral blood repertoires appeared to show biased V and J gene segment usage. Highly overlapping thymic TCR repertoires among unrelated individuals were reported in the related research. TCR alpha and beta repertoires from about 8 infant thymus samples and a few related peripheral blood samples were characterized in the study. The infant donors were about 6 to 244 days old, and the cohort included roughly six males and two females. Thymocytes were mechanically released from the tissue and were stored as pellets of 10-30 million cells at -70 degrees C. A QIAsymphony instrument was used to extract genomic DNA from the frozen cell pellets. The immunoSEQ multiplex PCR assay was used to amplify the TCRB and TCRAD loci from a standardized quantity of quality-controlled genomic DNA. Amplicons spanned the V(D)J region at a length sufficient to cover the CDR3 and identify V and J genes. The amplicons were sequenced on an Illumina platform via the commercial immunoSEQ service. Corrections for primer bias and sequencing errors followed previously described methods, while TCRAD and TCRB definitions were based on the IMGT database. immunoSEQ Analyzer 3.0 and VDJTools were used for repertoire analysis, which covered basic statistics, V/J segment usage, diversity estimates, rarefaction and pairwise overlap. Chao1, ChaoE, Efron-Thisted, Shannon and inverse Simpson indices were used to estimate diversity, which was also estimated on datasets down-sampled to the smallest sample. Repertoire overlap was assessed by strict matching of CDR3 nucleotide sequence, V gene and J gene, and clustering was done by Jaccard-based multidimensional scaling. On average, thymus samples yielded about 810,000 unique TCRB clonotypes, whereas blood samples yielded 75,000 to 95,000.

The specimen was thymocytes. The sequence was collected from a girl under three years old with a congenital heart defect. Donor details come from another sample of the same person, matched by shared clones.

This receptor carries the CDR3 CASSRTGVGAFF. Read as DNA, the sequence is TGCGCCAGCAGCAGGACAGGGGTTGGAGCTTTCTTT. The sequence joins TRBV5-1 to TRBJ1-1; 9 central nucleotides agree with TRBD1. V ends up 4 bases short and J 10 bases short, with an unmatched junction base count of 5. The CDR3 contains 12 residues, cysteine and phenylalanine counted. Kept here is only the CDR3 DNA, which spans 36 bases and is read in frame from base 1. As encoded in the germline V gene, CDR1 is SGHRS while CDR2 is YFSETQ.